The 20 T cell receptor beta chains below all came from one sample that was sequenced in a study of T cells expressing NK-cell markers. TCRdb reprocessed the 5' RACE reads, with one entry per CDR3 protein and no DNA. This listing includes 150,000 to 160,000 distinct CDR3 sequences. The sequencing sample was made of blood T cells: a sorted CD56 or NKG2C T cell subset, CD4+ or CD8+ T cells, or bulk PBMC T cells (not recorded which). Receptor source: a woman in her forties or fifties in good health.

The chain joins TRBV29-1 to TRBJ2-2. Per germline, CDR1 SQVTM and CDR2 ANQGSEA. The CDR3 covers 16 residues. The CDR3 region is CSVEESRIPNTGELFF.

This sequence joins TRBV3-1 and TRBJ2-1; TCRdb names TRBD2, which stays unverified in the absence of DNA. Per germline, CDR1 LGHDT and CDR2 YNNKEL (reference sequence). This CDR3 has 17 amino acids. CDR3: CASSSQGTSSYYNEQFF.

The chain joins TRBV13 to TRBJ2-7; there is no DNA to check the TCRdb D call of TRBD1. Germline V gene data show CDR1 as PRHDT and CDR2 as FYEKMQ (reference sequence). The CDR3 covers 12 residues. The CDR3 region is CASSLDRGEQYF.

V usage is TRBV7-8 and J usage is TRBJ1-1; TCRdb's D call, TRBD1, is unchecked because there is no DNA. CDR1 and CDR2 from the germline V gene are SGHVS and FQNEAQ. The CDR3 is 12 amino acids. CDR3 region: CASIGGAGEAFF.

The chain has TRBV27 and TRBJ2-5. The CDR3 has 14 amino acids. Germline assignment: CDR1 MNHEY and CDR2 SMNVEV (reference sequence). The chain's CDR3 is CASSPIPGMETQYF.

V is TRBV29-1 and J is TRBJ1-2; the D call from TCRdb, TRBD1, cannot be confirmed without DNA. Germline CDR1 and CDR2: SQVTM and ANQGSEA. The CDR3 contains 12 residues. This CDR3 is CSSSGDSYGYTF.

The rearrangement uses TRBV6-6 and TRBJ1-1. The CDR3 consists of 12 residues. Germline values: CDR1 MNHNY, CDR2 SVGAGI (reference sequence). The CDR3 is CASITDTTEAFF.

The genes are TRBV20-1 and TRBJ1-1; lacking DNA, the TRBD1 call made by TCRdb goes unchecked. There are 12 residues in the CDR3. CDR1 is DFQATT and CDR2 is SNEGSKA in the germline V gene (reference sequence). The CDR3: CSAIQVNTEAFF.

The CDR3 loop reads CASSARQGSVYQETQYF. This chain uses TRBV11-1 with TRBJ2-5; the TCRdb call, TRBD1, lacks DNA for checking. This CDR3 region has 17 residues. Per the germline V gene, CDR1 is SGHAT and CDR2 is FQDESV (reference sequence).

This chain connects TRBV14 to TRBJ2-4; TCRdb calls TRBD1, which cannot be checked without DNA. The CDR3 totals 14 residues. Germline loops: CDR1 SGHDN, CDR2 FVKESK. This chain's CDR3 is CASSQRQGSAIQYF.

The CDR3 sequence: CASSYSGTFYTEAFF. V usage is TRBV7-8 and J usage is TRBJ1-1. Germline-derived CDR1 and CDR2 are SGHVS and FQNEAQ. The CDR3 covers 15 residues.

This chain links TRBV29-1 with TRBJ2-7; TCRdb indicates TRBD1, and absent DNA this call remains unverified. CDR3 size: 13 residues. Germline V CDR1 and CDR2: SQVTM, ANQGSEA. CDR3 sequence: CSAVGTGNYEQYF.

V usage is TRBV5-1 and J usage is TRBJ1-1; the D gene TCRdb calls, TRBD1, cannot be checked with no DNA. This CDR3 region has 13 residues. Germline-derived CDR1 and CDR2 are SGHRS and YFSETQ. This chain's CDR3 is CASSKDPDTEAFF.

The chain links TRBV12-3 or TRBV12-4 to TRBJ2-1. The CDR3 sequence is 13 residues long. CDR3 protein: CASTLASYNEQFF.

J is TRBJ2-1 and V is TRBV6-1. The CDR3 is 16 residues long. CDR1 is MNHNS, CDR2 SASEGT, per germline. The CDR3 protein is CASSERGTSSYNEQFF.

CDR3 in amino acids: CASSYTRGETQYF. The chain recombines TRBV6-5 with TRBJ2-5; TCRdb picks TRBD1, but there is no DNA to check that call. The length of the CDR3 is 13 residues. Per the germline V gene, CDR1 is MNHEY and CDR2 is SVGAGI.

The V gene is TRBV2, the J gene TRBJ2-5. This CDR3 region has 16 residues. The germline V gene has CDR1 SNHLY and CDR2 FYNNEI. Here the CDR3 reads CASSESEYVGQETQYF.

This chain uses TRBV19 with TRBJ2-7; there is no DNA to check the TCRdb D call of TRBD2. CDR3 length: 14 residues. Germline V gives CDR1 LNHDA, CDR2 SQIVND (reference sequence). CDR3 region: CASKEGGSSYEQYF.

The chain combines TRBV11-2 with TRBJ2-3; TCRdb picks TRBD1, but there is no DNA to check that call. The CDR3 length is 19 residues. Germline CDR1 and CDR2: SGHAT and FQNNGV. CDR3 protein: CASSLVPSTGGSPGDTQYF.

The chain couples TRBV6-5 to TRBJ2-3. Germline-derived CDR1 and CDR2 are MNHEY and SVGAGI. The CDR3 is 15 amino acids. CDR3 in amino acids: CASSYSIGSTDTQYF.